The present T cell receptor (beta chain) was sequenced within a study of blood T cell repertoires in COVID-19. Study at large: There were acute and convalescent COVID-19 samples, and they came from the United States, Italy and Spain. T cells, B-cell-depleted T cells, or PBMCs provided the cDNA or gDNA that served as material.

Authors' analysis steps: Nucleated cell number was recorded as an estimate derived from reference gene primer amplification. Method: immunoSEQ multiplex PCR; TCRdb's copy keeps in-frame clones and lacks some. V and J calls and clone size are those listed in that table; D and trimming were worked out from the DNA. The sample carries around 160,000 clones, approximately 83% recorded once. Enrolled during active infection, Seattle patients were then followed longitudinally. Germline CDR1 is LGHNT and CDR2 is FRNRAP. CDR3 length equals 15 residues. V was clipped by 6 bases and J by 3 bases; unmatched bases: 7.

The sequence came from a woman aged 55 to 70 with COVID-19, enrolled during active disease. The genes are TRBV12-5 and TRBJ2-2; 7 bases are shared with TRBD1. Material for sequencing was peripheral blood. The CDR3 loop is CASGIGTAYTGELFF. The CDR3 nucleotides read TGTGCTAGTGGCATCGGGACAGCTTACACCGGGGAGCTGTTTTTT.